Presented here are 10 T cell receptor beta chains from one specimen sequenced in a study of tissue T cells after allogeneic stem cell transplantation. TCRdb's table, derived via immunoSEQ multiplex PCR, lists solely in-frame clones and lacks some. The sample contains around 17,000 clones, roughly two thirds of which appear only once. The specimen was spleen. These receptor sequences come from a female BALB/c mouse in good health. The MHC haplotype of this mouse line is H2-d.

With regard to this clone: Gene names are the mouse ones. Read data end 1 residue before the CDR3 end; the end is taken from the germline J gene. The chain links TRBV22 to TRBJ1-1; the table's D call of TRBD1 was not tested on the DNA. TRBV22 is reported as a pseudogene. CDR3 length equals 13 residues. CDR3 DNA (partial): TGTGCCAGCAATCAGGGGGAGGACACAGAAGTCTTC. Translation: CASNQGEDTEVF. The whole CDR3 reads CASNQGEDTEVFF.

About this clone: Gene names are mouse gene names. CDR3 amino acids: CASSFPGGYEQYF. The DNA read from the CDR3 is TGTGCAAGCAGCTTTCCGGGGGGATATGAACAGTAC. The chain links TRBV16 to TRBJ2-7; tentative D call: TRBD2 (6 bases). The read ends 1 residue before the CDR3 terminus; that terminus is restored from the germline J gene. V dropped 3 bases and J dropped 4 bases, with 10 bases sitting between them. Germline CDR1 SGHSA, CDR2 FRNQAP. There are 13 residues in the CDR3.

This clone appeared once. Gene names are the mouse ones. The sequence runs out 1 residue before the end of the CDR3; the remainder is reconstructed from the germline J gene. The chain uses TRBV2 and TRBJ2-1; 10 bases are shared with TRBD2. Germline-derived CDR1 and CDR2 are LGHNA and YSYQKL. The CDR3 covers 15 residues. V lost 0 bases and J lost 6; bases outside the gene matches: 2. The covered CDR3 bases are TGTGCCAGCAGCCAAGAAGACTGGGGGGCTGCTGAGCAGTTC. It translates to CASSQEDWGAAEQF. The complete CDR3 sequence is CASSQEDWGAAEQFF.

On this clone itself: Gene names are the mouse ones. The CDR3 is cut off 1 residue early in the read; its end comes from the germline J gene. The V call is TRBV2, the J call TRBJ2-1, with D uncertain. Germline loops: CDR1 LGHNA, CDR2 YSYQKL. Trimming cost V 0 bases and J 0 bases, with 3 bases left between them. The CDR3 loop spans 14 amino acids. The part of the CDR3 DNA that was read is TGTGCCAGCAGCCAAGATCTTAACTATGCTGAGCAGTTC. Its protein product is CASSQDLNYAEQF. The whole CDR3 protein reads CASSQDLNYAEQFF.

Concerning this clone itself: Mouse gene names apply. The read falls 1 residue short of the CDR3 end, and the missing part is taken from the germline J gene. The chain links TRBV19 to TRBJ1-4, with TRBD1 matching 8 bases. The CDR3 loop spans 11 amino acids. V shed 9 bases, J shed 8 bases, and the junction held 3 bases outside the gene matches. Germline loops: CDR1 FNHDT, CDR2 SITEND (reference sequence). The chain's CDR3 is CAKTGEERLFF. Incomplete CDR3 DNA: TGTGCCAAGACAGGGGAAGAAAGATTATTT.

On this clone: Here the gene names and germline are mouse. The observed sequence ends 1 residue before the CDR3 terminus, with the missing tail filled in from the germline J gene. The chain links TRBV13-2 to TRBJ2-4; 8 nucleotides align to TRBD1. CDR1 is NNHNN and CDR2 is SYGAGS in the germline V gene (reference sequence). The V and J ends lost 0 bases and 0 bases, in that order; junction bases with no gene match: 3. CDR3 size: 16 residues. CDR3 DNA, as far as it was read: TGTGCCAGCGGTGATGAGACAGGGGCCAGTCAAAACACCTTGTAC. Protein product: CASGDETGASQNTLY. In full, the CDR3 is CASGDETGASQNTLYF.

In the case of this clone: Mouse gene names apply. The chain's CDR3 is CASSPRTGNSDYTF. CDR3 bases read: TGTGCCAGCAGTCCCCGGACAGGGAACTCCGACTACACC. The rearrangement joins TRBV4 to TRBJ1-2, with 8 bases that match TRBD1. The read comes to an end 1 residue before the CDR3 does, leaving the germline J gene to fill in the end. The CDR3 is 14 amino acids. The germline gives CDR1 LGHDT, CDR2 YNNKQL (reference sequence). V gave up 6 bases and J gave up 2 bases; unmatched junction bases: 5.

For this clone: The gene names here belong to mouse. The read terminates 1 residue ahead of where the CDR3 ends, so the germline J gene completes it. The chain combines TRBV2 with TRBJ2-4; D possibly corresponds to TRBD1 (6 bases). Per germline, CDR1 LGHNA and CDR2 YSYQKL. The ends were cut back, 0 bases at V and 3 bases at J, with 7 bases in the middle. The CDR3 is 14 amino acids. CDR3: CASSQDTGQNTLYF. Partial CDR3 DNA: TGTGCCAGCAGCCAAGATACAGGGCAAAACACCTTGTAC.

Notes on this clone: These gene names are mouse names. The observed sequence ends 1 residue before the CDR3 terminus, with the missing tail filled in from the germline J gene. The rearrangement uses TRBV20 and TRBJ1-5; D is perhaps TRBD1 (5 bases). Germline values: CDR1 GFQATS, CDR2 STVNSAI. V was trimmed by 1 base and J by 0 bases, leaving 7 bases between them. The CDR3 covers 14 residues. The CDR3 is CGARGTNNNQAPLF. The DNA read from the CDR3 is TGTGGTGCTAGGGGGACAAATAACAACCAGGCTCCGCTT.

Of note for this clone: All gene names here are mouse names. The read ends 1 residue shy of where the CDR3 ends; the end is completed using the germline J gene. The chain has TRBV2 and TRBJ2-7; D is perhaps TRBD1 or TRBD2 (5 bases each). Germline CDR1 reads LGHNA; CDR2 reads YSYQKL. V shed 4 bases and J shed 7 bases, with 8 bases lying between them. CDR3 size: 11 residues. The sequenced part of the CDR3 DNA is TGTGCCAGCAGCCCCCGGGGGGAACAGTAC. It specifies CASSPRGEQY. The full CDR3 protein reads CASSPRGEQYF.